This T cell receptor beta chain was documented in a study of blood T cell repertoires in COVID-19 (dated by TCRdb to the early 2020s). At the level of the whole study: Samples covering the acute and convalescent phases of COVID-19 were provided by collaborators in the United States, Italy and Spain. The prospective study material was composed of cDNA or gDNA derived from T cells, B-cell-depleted T cells, or PBMCs. The dataset comprised deeply sampled blood TCRbeta repertoires from subjects exposed to, actively infected with, or recovered from COVID-19. The repertoires were released in a freely available public database meant as a resource for research on the immune response to SARS-CoV-2. Samples were obtained from the ongoing ImmuneRACE study (first 160 participants) and from 950 to 1,500 subjects provided by 6 global collaborators. A de-identified subject ID, COVID-19 status, age in years and sex were almost always included in the sample metadata. HLA class I and class II types, where available, came from metadata supplied by the sample provider rather than from assay-based typing. What the research found in general, with its limitations: The quantity of clinical and demographic metadata differed by source and by participant and was supplied without curation.

V ends up 5 bases short and J 5 bases short, with an unmatched junction base count of 15. CDR1 and CDR2 were assigned from the germline V gene as SGHVS and FQNEAQ. The CDR3 runs 16 residues from the cysteine to the phenylalanine. Just the 48-base CDR3 DNA is kept, in frame starting at base 1. Collaborating institutions collected whole blood in K2EDTA tubes following their own protocols. For TCRbeta analysis, collaborator samples were shipped as frozen whole blood, as isolated PBMCs, or as DNA extracted from either sample type. The immunoSEQ Assay, a bias-controlled multiplex PCR, was used to amplify TCRbeta CDR3 regions from genomic DNA. In the authors' own workflow: The number of nucleated cells in each sample was estimated by amplification of reference gene primers within the assay. To quantify the absolute abundance of each unique TCRbeta CDR3 rearrangement, sequence reads were collapsed and filtered. For each sample, productive Simpson clonality was calculated by taking the square root of Simpson's diversity index across productive rearrangements. Held by TCRdb, this immuneACCESS table contains in-frame sequences only and omits some clones. Under half of the omission traces to an unresolved V gene where checked; the cause of the rest is unknown. V, J and clone size reflect that table, while D and trimming were determined from the DNA. The sample table lists fewer than 45,000 clones, 88% of them with a count of one. Together, the top ten hold roughly an eighth of the sample.

With regard to this clone: Its recognized antigen is unknown. The input lacks base qualities; no much larger clone sits a single base away.

This chain is built from TRBV7-8 and TRBJ2-7; 7 bases in the junction line up with TRBD1. This TCR derives from a human donor in a cohort sampled during active COVID-19. Sequenced input: peripheral blood. This receptor carries the CDR3 CASSTSRQGGFNEQYF. The DNA reads as follows: TGTGCCAGCAGCACTTCCAGACAGGGTGGGTTTAACGAGCAGTACTTC. When the CDR3 is completed using the reference TRBV7-8 and TRBJ2-7 genes on either side, the full variable domain is GAGVSQSPRYKVAKRGQDVALRCDPISGHVSLFWYQQALGQGPEFLTYFQNEAQLDKSGLPSDRFFAERPEGSVSTLKIQRTQQEDSAVYLCASSTSRQGGFNEQYFGPGTRLTVT.